This TCR beta chain was documented in a study of blood T cells in healthy people across ages. Findings and limits, study-wide: Investigators viewed diversity estimates from one million T cells as underestimates, the study reported.

The people who gave samples were healthy Caucasians from Russia, aged about 6 to 95. PCR was performed a second time for about 7 to 11 cycles using a sample-barcoded 5' primer and a J-beta primer mix. Via MiXCR, TCRdb re-called the 5' RACE reads, giving one row per CDR3 protein. The sample consists of roughly 700,000 distinct CDR3 sequences, 45% to 50% of them appearing once. Note on this clonotype: Its matching antigen is unknown.

What was sequenced was blood. The receptor was derived from a woman in her sixties or seventies in good health.

This chain's CDR3 is CSARPLAASYEQYF. The CDR3 nucleotides are TGCAGTGCTAGGCCCCTAGCGGCCTCCTACGAGCAGTACTTC. This chain connects TRBV20-1 to TRBJ2-7, with 7 bases lining up with TRBD2. This CDR3 has 14 residues. After removal of 3 bases from V and 0 bases from J, the junction contained 5 bases not matched to a gene. Per the germline V gene, CDR1 is DFQATT and CDR2 is SNEGSKA (reference sequence).